Sequencing of this T cell receptor (beta chain) was carried out in a study of OX40 agonist ivuxolimab in advanced cancers. The wider study: A male proportion of over 70% was recorded, with mean age 60 years and range roughly 23 to 90. Three individuals attained partial responses, comprising one hepatocellular carcinoma case and two cutaneous melanoma cases.

Study conclusions and caveats: Within 6 weeks, CD4+ and CD8+ blood T cells expanded clonally at 0.1 to 3.0 mg/kg.

Only in-frame clones appear in the TCRdb table, and some are missing; sequencing was by immunoSEQ multiplex PCR. Of about 65,000 clones in the sample, approximately 91% are singletons; the top ten hold around 1.8%. Trimming stripped 6 bases from V and 6 bases from J, with 18 bases between. Germline CDR1 and CDR2: MDHEN and SYDVKM. The CDR3 sequence is 15 residues long. For this clone: The antigen is not known.

The V call is TRBV28, the J call TRBJ2-4, with D possibly matching TRBD1 (6 bases). The input for sequencing was CD4+ or CD8+ T cells sorted from blood, taken in a trial of the OX40 agonist ivuxolimab. This receptor was taken from an adult with an advanced solid tumor such as melanoma, head and neck, liver or kidney cancer. CDR3 protein: CASSLSTGRGNIQYF. CDR3 bases: TGTGCCAGCAGCCTTTCTACGGGCAGGGGAAACATTCAGTACTTC.